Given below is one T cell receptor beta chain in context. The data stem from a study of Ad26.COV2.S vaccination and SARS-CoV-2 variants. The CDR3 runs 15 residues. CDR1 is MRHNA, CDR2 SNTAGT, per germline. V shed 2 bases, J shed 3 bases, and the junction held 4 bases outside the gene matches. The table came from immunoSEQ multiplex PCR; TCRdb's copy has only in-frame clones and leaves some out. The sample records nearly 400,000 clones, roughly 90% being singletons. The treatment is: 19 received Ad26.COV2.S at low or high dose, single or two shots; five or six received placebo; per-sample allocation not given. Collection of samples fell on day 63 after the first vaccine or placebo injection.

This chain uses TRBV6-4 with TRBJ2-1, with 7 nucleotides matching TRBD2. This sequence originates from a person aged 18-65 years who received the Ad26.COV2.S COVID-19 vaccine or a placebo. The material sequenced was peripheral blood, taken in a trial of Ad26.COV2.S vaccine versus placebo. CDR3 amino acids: CASSDSIAGYNEQFF. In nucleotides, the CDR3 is TGTGCCAGCAGTGACAGCATAGCGGGCTACAATGAGCAGTTCTTC.